The rows below give T cell receptor beta chains drawn from one sample of a study of control samples from healthy donors and cancer patients. Data came from immunoSEQ multiplex PCR; TCRdb stores just in-frame clones and leaves some out. The table has 130,000 or so clones, around nine tenths seen once. Sequencing used PBMCs. These receptors came from a man over 45 with head and neck cancer. The CDR3 runs from the conserved cysteine through the conserved F or W. Fields, in order: D gene, J gene, clone size, V gene, CDR3 protein, CDR3 DNA. D genes are given only for firm matches. Where a row states a size, it is once, few, many or the class of an expanded clone; other rows omit it.

NA	TRBJ2-1	NA	TRBV11-2	CASSLVTGEANEQFF	TGTGCCAGCAGCTTAGTGACGGGTGAGGCCAATGAGCAGTTCTTC
TRBD1	TRBJ2-2	NA	TRBV7-8	CASSPGGGELFF	TGTGCCAGCAGCCCAGGGGGTGGGGAGCTGTTTTTT
NA	TRBJ2-1	NA	TRBV5-1	CASSLGRDGPLNEQFF	TGCGCCAGCAGCTTGGGACGGGACGGACCTCTCAATGAGCAGTTCTTC
NA	TRBJ1-2	NA	TRBV21-1	CASSPRYTF	TGTGCCAGCAGCCCCCGCTACACCTTC
NA	TRBJ1-2	once	TRBV6-2/TRBV6-3	CASSYRSHLGYTF	TGTGCCAGCAGTTACAGGTCCCATCTCGGCTACACCTTC
TRBD2	TRBJ2-1	NA	TRBV11-1	CASSPGSGGDEQFF	TGTGCCAGCAGCCCCGGAAGCGGGGGGGATGAGCAGTTCTTC
TRBD1	TRBJ2-3	NA	TRBV6-5	CASSSGQSSTDTQYF	TGTGCCAGCAGTTCGGGACAGTCTAGCACAGATACGCAGTATTTT
TRBD1	TRBJ2-4	NA	TRBV5-1	CASSPIRDRGLNKNIQYF	TGCGCCAGCAGCCCGATCCGGGACAGGGGTTTGAACAAAAACATTCAGTACTTC
NA	TRBJ2-4	NA	TRBV5-1	CASSLERGGTSLGNIQYF	TGCGCCAGCAGCTTGGAGAGGGGCGGGACATCCCTAGGGAACATTCAGTACTTC
NA	TRBJ2-7	NA	TRBV7-2	CASSPPAATYEQYF	TGTGCCAGCAGCCCCCCGGCGGCCACCTACGAGCAGTACTTC
NA	TRBJ2-7	NA	TRBV5-8	CASSLRTLSYEQYF	TGTGCCAGCAGCTTGAGGACTCTCTCCTACGAGCAGTACTTC
NA	TRBJ1-2	NA	TRBV20-1	CSASGNYGYTF	TGCAGTGCTTCAGGGAACTATGGCTACACCTTC
TRBD1	TRBJ1-4	NA	TRBV7-6	CASSQQGQGSNEKLFF	TGTGCCAGCAGCCAACAAGGACAGGGATCCAATGAAAAACTGTTTTTT
TRBD1	TRBJ1-3	NA	TRBV28	CASSPPGTGTGNTIYF	TGTGCCAGCAGCCCCCCCGGGACAGGGACTGGAAACACCATATATTTT
NA	TRBJ1-1	NA	TRBV5-8	CASSLGRDTEAFF	TGTGCCAGCAGCTTGGGCAGGGACACTGAAGCTTTCTTT
TRBD1	TRBJ1-4	NA	TRBV5-1	CASSRTGGYEKLFF	TGCGCCAGCAGCCGGACAGGGGGATATGAAAAACTGTTTTTT
NA	TRBJ2-3	NA	TRBV28	CASSLPAGQGGTQYF	TGTGCCAGCAGCCTCCCGGCGGGACAAGGGGGTACGCAGTATTTT
NA	TRBJ2-6	NA	TRBV5-1	CASSSRWGTPGANVLTF	TGCGCCAGCAGCTCCCGATGGGGTACCCCTGGGGCCAACGTCCTGACTTTC
TRBD1	TRBJ2-5	NA	TRBV27	CASSDRERETQYF	TGTGCCAGCTCCGACAGGGAGAGAGAGACCCAGTACTTC
NA	TRBJ1-2	NA	TRBV2	CASSEAWEPNYGYTF	TGTGCCAGCAGTGAAGCGTGGGAACCTAACTATGGCTACACCTTC
NA	TRBJ2-6	NA	TRBV24-1	CATSEGVTSGANVLTF	TGTGCCACCAGTGAGGGGGTTACCTCTGGGGCCAACGTCCTGACTTTC
NA	TRBJ1-6	once	TRBV7-2	CASSLKAPDRGNSPLHF	TGTGCCAGCAGCCTCAAAGCACCGGACAGAGGAAATTCACCCCTCCACTTT
NA	TRBJ1-1	NA	TRBV2	CASSRGGNTEAFF	TGTGCCAGCAGCCGGGGAGGGAACACTGAAGCTTTCTTT
NA	TRBJ1-2	NA	TRBV19	CASNIGARGAQGYTF	TGTGCCAGCAATATAGGGGCCAGGGGCGCCCAGGGCTACACCTTC
NA	TRBJ1-2	NA	TRBV19	CAIGGPPGRAGYTF	TGTGCCATTGGAGGGCCCCCTGGGAGGGCTGGCTACACCTTC
NA	TRBJ1-2	once	TRBV6-5	CASSYGVSLNYGYTF	TGTGCCAGCAGTTATGGGGTCTCCTTAAACTATGGCTACACCTTC
NA	TRBJ1-1	NA	TRBV6-4	CASSATENTEAFF	TGTGCCAGCAGTGCCACAGAGAACACTGAAGCTTTCTTT
NA	TRBJ2-7	once	TRBV5-3	CARSLSEQYF	TGTGCCAGAAGCTTGAGCGAGCAGTACTTC
TRBD1	TRBJ2-7	once	TRBV28	CASSGNRGTGVHEQYF	TGTGCCAGCAGTGGGAACCGCGGGACAGGTGTCCACGAGCAGTACTTC
TRBD1	TRBJ1-2	once	TRBV6-5	CASSGQGVRGYTF	TGTGCCAGTTCGGGACAGGGGGTCCGCGGCTACACCTTC
TRBD1	TRBJ2-5	NA	TRBV5-8	CASSWGQTQETQYF	TGTGCCAGCAGCTGGGGACAGACCCAAGAGACCCAGTACTTC
NA	TRBJ2-3	NA	TRBV5-1	CASSLVRADTQYF	TGCGCCAGCAGCTTGGTCAGGGCAGATACGCAGTATTTT
NA	TRBJ1-1	once	TRBV6-1	CASSGVSKASRNTEAFF	TGTGCCAGCAGTGGTGTCTCAAAAGCCTCAAGAAACACTGAAGCTTTCTTT
TRBD2	TRBJ2-7	NA	TRBV5-6	CASSFLAGFSYEQYF	TGTGCCAGCAGCTTCCTAGCGGGGTTCTCCTACGAGCAGTACTTC
NA	TRBJ1-1	once	TRBV6-5	CASRPGHLTEAFF	TGTGCCAGCAGGCCGGGACATCTCACTGAAGCTTTCTTT
NA	TRBJ1-1	NA	TRBV27	CASSSGLLNTEAFF	TGTGCCAGCAGTTCAGGTTTATTGAACACTGAAGCTTTCTTT
NA	TRBJ1-4	once	TRBV3-1/TRBV3-2	CASRRLGGEDEKLFF	TGTGCCAGCAGACGCCTCGGGGGTGAGGATGAAAAACTGTTTTTT
NA	TRBJ2-5	NA	TRBV9	CASSVGGQQETQYF	TGTGCCAGCAGCGTAGGTGGGCAGCAAGAGACCCAGTACTTC
NA	TRBJ2-3	once	TRBV7-9	CASSFQGLSDTQYF	TGTGCCAGCAGCTTTCAGGGTTTATCAGATACGCAGTATTTT
NA	TRBJ2-3	NA	TRBV5-4	CASSWRTTTTDTQYF	TGTGCCAGCAGCTGGAGGACCACAACCACAGATACGCAGTATTTT
NA	TRBJ1-2	NA	TRBV27	CASSLRGRGYGYTF	TGTGCCAGCAGTTTAAGGGGGAGAGGCTATGGCTACACCTTC
NA	TRBJ2-7	NA	TRBV3-1/TRBV3-2	CASSQDHAGHGEQYF	TGTGCCAGCAGCCAAGATCACGCAGGACATGGAGAGCAGTACTTC
NA	TRBJ2-1	NA	TRBV2	CARGTTSQNEQFF	TGTGCCAGGGGGACCACGTCCCAAAATGAGCAGTTCTTC
NA	TRBJ1-2	NA	TRBV7-2	CASSFGGVGNSAAYGYTF	TGTGCCAGCAGCTTTGGAGGGGTGGGGAATAGTGCGGCCTATGGCTACACCTTC
NA	TRBJ2-1	NA	TRBV5-5	CASSFLGVNEQFF	TGTGCCAGCAGCTTCCTAGGGGTCAATGAGCAGTTCTTC